One and the same sample provided the 9 T cell receptor beta chains below, sequenced in a study of human T cells and chemical hapten exposure. The sample's time point: patch test 2, 6 weeks after DPC sensitization. Noted treatment: therapeutic diphenylcyclopropenone sensitization with weekly scalp DPC. TCRdb independently ran MiXCR on the RACE reads; one entry per CDR3 protein. The sample contains roughly 69,000 distinct CDR3 sequences, about 9.3% of which appear only once. The source was whole blood, collected in connection with sensitization to the hapten diphenylcyclopropenone (DPC). These receptors all come from a woman aged 50 to 60 with alopecia areata. Some clones in this sample may be carry-over from other donors' samples.

The chain couples TRBV18 to TRBJ2-3; no clear D gene. The germline CDR1 and CDR2 sequences are KGHSH and LQKENI. The CDR3 extends over 13 amino acids. V shed 0 bases and J shed 9 bases, with 10 bases lying between them. CDR3 residues: CASSPPLRETQYF. CDR3 sequence (DNA): TGTGCCAGCTCACCACCTTTACGTGAGACGCAGTATTTT.

This clonotype came up many times. The V gene is TRBV3-1, the J gene TRBJ2-2; a possible D gene is TRBD2 (5 bases). V was shortened by 1 base and J by 0 bases, with 9 bases between the two germline ends. Germline V gene sequence: CDR1 LGHDT, CDR2 YNNKEL (reference sequence). CDR3 size: 16 residues. CDR3 protein: CASSQVPLANTGELFF. CDR3 coding DNA: TGTGCCAGCAGCCAAGTACCACTAGCGAACACCGGGGAGCTGTTTTTT.

There are a few counts of this clonotype. The gene calls are TRBV7-9 and TRBJ2-2; TRBD2 is a possible D gene (6 bases). CDR1 is SEHNR and CDR2 is FQNEAQ in the germline V gene (reference sequence). V lost 6 bases and J 4 bases, leaving 27 bases between the germline ends. The CDR3 loop spans 19 amino acids. CDR3 in DNA: TGTGCCAGCAGATTTAATTTCGGGCAGGGAGGTTCGAGCACCGGGGAGCTGTTTTTT. The encoded protein is CASRFNFGQGGSSTGELFF.

This clonotype was seen repeatedly, ten times or more. V is TRBV7-9 and J is TRBJ2-1; 7 nucleotides align to TRBD1. V lost 5 bases to trimming and J lost 8 bases; unmatched junction nucleotides: 9. CDR1 and CDR2 from the germline V gene are SEHNR and FQNEAQ (reference sequence). The CDR3 is 14 amino acids. As DNA, the CDR3 is TGTGCCAGCAGCCAGCGACAGGGAGTCTATGAGCAGTTCTTC. Its translation is CASSQRQGVYEQFF.

This clonotype was seen many times. This chain links TRBV5-5 with TRBJ2-5, with D hard to call. V was clipped by 2 bases and J by 2 bases, with 10 bases between them. The germline CDR1 and CDR2 sequences are SGHKS and YYEKEE (reference sequence). The CDR3 has 14 residues. The CDR3 DNA sequence: TGTGCCAGCAGCTTATTCGCCCCTCAAGAGACCCAGTACTTC. Translated, it gives CASSLFAPQETQYF. The whole variable domain, remainder taken from reference TRBV5-5 and TRBJ2-5, is DAGVTQSPTHLIKTRGQQVTLRCSPISGHKSVSWYQQVLGQGPQFIFQYYEKEERGRGNFPDRFSARQFPNYSSELNVNALLLGDSALYLCASSLFAPQETQYFGPGTRLLVL.

This CDR3 is CASSDAGLGTEAFF. The CDR3 DNA sequence: TGTGCCAGCAGTGATGCGGGGTTGGGGACTGAAGCTTTCTTT. The rearrangement links TRBV2 to TRBJ1-1; D ambiguous. This CDR3 has 14 amino acids. The V end was cut by 3 bases, the J end by 5 bases, with 13 bases between. In germline, CDR1 is SNHLY, CDR2 FYNNEI. The entire variable domain, with the rest obtained from reference TRBV2 and TRBJ1-1, is as follows: EPEVTQTPSHQVTQMGQEVILRCVPISNHLYFYWYRQILGQKVEFLVSFYNNEISEKSEIFDDQFSVERPDGSNFTLKIRSTKLEDSAMYFCASSDAGLGTEAFFGQGTRLTVV.

The chain links TRBV28 to TRBJ1-1; D might be TRBD1 (6 bases). This CDR3 is 12 amino acids long. The V gene lost 6 bases and the J gene lost 7 bases, with 12 bases spanning the gap. CDR1 MDHEN and CDR2 SYDVKM come from the germline V gene. The CDR3: CASRIKQGEAFF. The CDR3 DNA reads as TGTGCCAGCAGGATCAAACAGGGTGAAGCTTTCTTT.

This chain links TRBV20-1 with TRBJ2-3, with 11 bases aligning to TRBD2. CDR1 and CDR2 (germline): DFQATT, SNEGSKA (reference sequence). V shed 6 bases, J shed 2 bases, and the junction held 13 bases outside the gene matches. The CDR3 runs 17 residues. CDR3 residues: CSASPGLAAGTTDTQYF. The CDR3 DNA reads TGCAGTGCCTCGCCGGGACTAGCGGCCGGAACCACAGATACGCAGTATTTT.

The chain couples TRBV12-3 or TRBV12-4 to TRBJ2-2; D not resolved. The CDR3 contains 14 residues. V lost 3 bases, J lost 7 bases, and 12 bases lay in between. CDR3 nucleotide sequence: TGTGCCAGCAGTTTGCACGATGAGAGCGGGGAGCTGTTTTTT. This encodes CASSLHDESGELFF.